The source of this T cell receptor (beta chain) is a study of monozygotic twins with inflammatory bowel disease. Notes on this clonotype: Its antigen is not known.

CDR1 SGHNT and CDR2 YYREEE come from the germline V gene (reference sequence). The CDR3 totals 19 residues. The cDNA of both the TCRalpha and TCRbeta chains was subjected to two nested PCRs of about 15 and 9 cycles. After re-calling the 5' RACE reads, TCRdb lists one entry per CDR3 protein, DNA absent. The sample table includes around 150,000 distinct CDR3 sequences. The study's findings and limits: Telling apart the different T cell subtypes was not possible. Healthy co-twins had higher TCRbeta inverse Simpson diversity than their IBD twins.

This TCR was sampled from a human donor with ulcerative colitis or Crohn's disease, or a healthy co-twin of an affected twin (not recorded which). The sequencing sample was made of blood. The chain is built from TRBV5-4 and TRBJ2-6. CDR3 region: CASSSRSQAPNSGANVLTF.